The 14 T cell receptor beta chains reported below all come from one sample, sequenced in a study of shared clonotypes between healthy human individuals. Sequencing was performed with immunoSEQ multiplex PCR; in TCRdb, only in-frame clones are kept and a portion is missing. Found here are approximately 2.5 million clones, under 95% of them singletons; the top ten hold 0.36%. Sequenced sample: naive CD4+ T cells from PBMCs. Noted subset: CD45RA+ positively selected. These receptor sequences come from a young man in good health. Some clones in this sample may be carry-over from other donors' samples.

This clone was seen just once. This rearrangement joins TRBV5-4 to TRBJ2-1; 7 bases map to TRBD2. Trimming removed 4 bases from V and 4 bases from J; junction bases left unmatched: 11. CDR1 is SGHNT, CDR2 YYREEE, per germline (reference sequence). CDR3 size: 16 residues. CDR3 DNA: TGTGCCAGCAGCGCCGCCGGGGCGGGAGCGTACAATGAGCAGTTCTTC. Its protein product is CASSAAGAGAYNEQFF.

The chain employs TRBV7-2 and TRBJ2-1; D may be TRBD1 or TRBD2 (5 bases each). Germline CDR1 and CDR2: SGHTA and FQGNSA. The CDR3 length is 14 residues. V was cut by 4 bases and J by 4 bases, with 11 bases left in between. CDR3 coding DNA: TGTGCCAGCAGCTCCGGGACCTATTACAATGAGCAGTTCTTC. It translates to CASSSGTYYNEQFF.

The rearrangement links TRBV7-9 to TRBJ1-2; 9 nucleotides agree with TRBD1. The CDR3 runs to 14 residues. Losses at the gene ends were 3 bases for V and 8 bases for J; bases not matched to a gene: 7. In germline, CDR1 is SEHNR, CDR2 FQNEAQ (reference sequence). The CDR3: CASSFWDRVPGYTF. The CDR3 bases are TGTGCCAGCAGCTTCTGGGACAGGGTACCAGGCTACACCTTC.

V usage is TRBV18 and J usage is TRBJ2-2; D uncertain. V gave up 3 bases and J gave up 0 bases, with 11 bases separating them. This CDR3 region has 16 residues. The germline V gene encodes CDR1 KGHSH and CDR2 LQKENI. The CDR3 nucleotides are TGTGCCAGCTCACCCTTTAACCCATCGAACACCGGGGAGCTGTTTTTT. This translates into CASSPFNPSNTGELFF.

This clone appeared a few times. Different DNA sequences within this sample yield the same CDR3. The chain carries TRBV19 and TRBJ1-1; no reliable D call. V was cut by 3 bases and J by 1 base, with 6 bases left in between. The CDR3 extends over 13 amino acids. CDR1 is LNHDA and CDR2 is SQIVND in the germline V gene (reference sequence). CDR3 residues: CASSIERNTEAFF. The CDR3 bases are TGTGCCAGTAGTATTGAAAGGAACACTGAAGCTTTCTTT.

The rearrangement joins TRBV6-6 to TRBJ2-2; maybe TRBD2 (5 bases). Trimming took off 8 bases at V and 4 bases at J, with 17 bases between the two ends. Germline lookup yields CDR1 MNHNY and CDR2 SVGAGI (reference sequence). The CDR3 has 15 residues. CDR3 protein: CASGPGHAGTGELFF. The CDR3, as DNA: TGTGCCAGCGGTCCTGGGCACGCGGGCACCGGGGAGCTGTTTTTT.

This chain links TRBV4-1 with TRBJ2-7, with D possibly being TRBD1 or TRBD2 (7 bases each). The germline V gene encodes CDR1 MGHRA and CDR2 YSYEKL. This CDR3 region has 15 residues. V was trimmed by 4 bases and J by 0 bases, leaving 13 bases between them. The CDR3, as DNA: TGCGCCAGCAGCCCGCGGGGGACAGTCTCCTACGAGCAGTACTTC. The encoded protein is CASSPRGTVSYEQYF.

The chain employs TRBV30 and TRBJ1-5; D uncertain. V was cut by 3 bases and J by 10 bases, with 13 bases left in between. Per germline, CDR1 GTSNPN and CDR2 SVGIG (reference sequence). The CDR3 has 12 residues. The CDR3 loop is CAWRGPIGPQHF. The CDR3 DNA follows: TGTGCCTGGAGAGGGCCCATTGGCCCCCAGCATTTT.

Note on this clone: The identical CDR3 is also encoded by other nucleotide sequences in the sample. The chain is built from TRBV19 and TRBJ1-5; 8 bases fit TRBD1. The CDR3 has 13 amino acids. Germline trimming cut 4 bases from V and 6 bases from J; bases unmatched to any gene: 2. In germline, CDR1 is LNHDA, CDR2 SQIVND (reference sequence). CDR3 sequence: CASSTDRVQPQHF. For the CDR3, the DNA is TGTGCCAGTAGTACGGACAGGGTTCAGCCCCAGCATTTT.

The chain is built from TRBV19 and TRBJ1-1, with D tentatively TRBD1 (6 bases). The CDR3 runs 15 residues. Germline V gene sequence: CDR1 LNHDA, CDR2 SQIVND (reference sequence). V lost 7 bases, J lost 1 base, and 16 bases lay in between. Written as DNA, the CDR3 is TGTGCCAGTACCCCCGGTGGGGGGCAGAACACTGAAGCTTTCTTT. As protein: CASTPGGGQNTEAFF.

This clone came up a few times. The sample has other DNA sequences that encode this CDR3 too. V and J are TRBV5-1 and TRBJ1-5, with a possible D match to TRBD1 (5 bases). Trimming removed 0 bases from V and 6 bases from J, with 10 bases in between. The CDR3 is 14 residues long. From germline, CDR1 is SGHRS and CDR2 YFSETQ. The CDR3 region is CASSLEGLGQPQHF. The CDR3 nucleotides are TGCGCCAGCAGCTTGGAGGGGCTGGGTCAGCCCCAGCATTTT.

J is TRBJ1-2 and V is TRBV28; the D gene is possibly TRBD1 (5 bases). The CDR3 covers 14 residues. The germline V gene has CDR1 MDHEN and CDR2 SYDVKM. The V gene lost 5 bases and the J gene lost 0 bases, with 10 bases spanning the gap. CDR3 bases: TGTGCCAGCAGTCCGGACACTACTAACTATGGCTACACCTTC. It encodes CASSPDTTNYGYTF.

This clone is a singleton in its sample. This chain links TRBV9 with TRBJ2-7; D uncertain. CDR3 length equals 14 residues. The V gene lost 4 bases and the J gene lost 7 bases, with 18 bases spanning the gap. CDR1 SGDLS and CDR2 YYNGEE come from the germline V gene. This CDR3 reads CASSSSPSVGEQYF. In DNA, the CDR3 is TGTGCCAGCAGCTCAAGCCCCAGCGTGGGTGAGCAGTACTTC.

The V gene is TRBV15, the J gene TRBJ2-3, with 9 positions matching TRBD2. J gave up 1 base and V 1 base, and 6 bases lay outside the gene matches. Germline values: CDR1 LNHNV, CDR2 YYDKDF (reference sequence). The CDR3 length is 17 residues. CDR3 DNA: TGTGCCACCAGCAGAGTCCCTAGCGGGGTTCGCACAGATACGCAGTATTTT. This sequence encodes CATSRVPSGVRTDTQYF.